Listed below are T cell receptor beta chains from one sample, sequenced in a study of blood T cell repertoires in COVID-19. Libraries were prepared by immunoSEQ multiplex PCR; TCRdb keeps only in-frame clonotypes and omits some of them. The sample yields 130,000 to 150,000 clones, around four fifths seen once. The sequenced material came from peripheral blood. The receptors come from a woman aged 40 to 50 with active or convalescent COVID-19. The conserved cysteine and the conserved F or W are not part of the CDR3 here. Where a row states a size, it is once, few, many or the class of an expanded clone; other rows omit it.

v_gene	abundance	j_gene	CDR3aa
TRBV28	few	TRBJ2-1	ASSSTGLGLSSYNEQF
TRBV9	.	TRBJ2-1	ASSYPGLSSYNEQF
TRBV28	.	TRBJ1-2	ASSFDSRGQGYT
TRBV5-1	.	TRBJ1-2	ASSLTGLDYGYT
TRBV5-1	.	TRBJ1-1	ASSLVGGRAEAF
TRBV19	.	TRBJ1-1	ASSNRDSNGNTEAF
TRBV5-4	.	TRBJ1-2	ASRVGGMPHGYT
TRBV19	once	TRBJ2-5	ASSPRTGGQETQY
TRBV19	.	TRBJ1-6	ASSMTGANSPLH
TRBV7-8	few	TRBJ1-5	ASSPILDRDDQPQH
TRBV4-1	.	TRBJ2-3	ASSQVGNWH
TRBV10-1	.	TRBJ1-3	ASSENTGISGNTIY
TRBV15	.	TRBJ1-2	ATSRVQGSNYGYT
TRBV29-1	.	TRBJ1-2	SVGFGGGNGYT
TRBV28	.	TRBJ1-2	ASSFEDYGYT
TRBV23-1	.	TRBJ2-7	ASSQSGGPYEQY
TRBV28	.	TRBJ1-5	ASSAPAGGNQPQH
TRBV7-2	.	TRBJ2-1	ASSVDSYNEQF
TRBV7-2	.	TRBJ1-4	ASSLTGATLNEKLF
TRBV4-3	.	TRBJ2-5	ASSQDPLGQETQY
TRBV11-2	.	TRBJ1-2	ASSSPLLDSRNYGYT
TRBV25-1	.	TRBJ2-1	ASSATLASEQF
TRBV19	once	TRBJ1-4	ASSITQGQELF
TRBV7-2	.	TRBJ1-2	ASSPPGGGYT
TRBV9	.	TRBJ1-2	ASSAGNYGYT
TRBV5-3	.	TRBJ1-5	ARSLGRGWSNQPQH
TRBV10-2	.	TRBJ1-2	AGSLNDRGYGYT
TRBV27	.	TRBJ2-4	ASSLKALNIQY
TRBV28	.	TRBJ2-7	ASSLSVFRVYEQY